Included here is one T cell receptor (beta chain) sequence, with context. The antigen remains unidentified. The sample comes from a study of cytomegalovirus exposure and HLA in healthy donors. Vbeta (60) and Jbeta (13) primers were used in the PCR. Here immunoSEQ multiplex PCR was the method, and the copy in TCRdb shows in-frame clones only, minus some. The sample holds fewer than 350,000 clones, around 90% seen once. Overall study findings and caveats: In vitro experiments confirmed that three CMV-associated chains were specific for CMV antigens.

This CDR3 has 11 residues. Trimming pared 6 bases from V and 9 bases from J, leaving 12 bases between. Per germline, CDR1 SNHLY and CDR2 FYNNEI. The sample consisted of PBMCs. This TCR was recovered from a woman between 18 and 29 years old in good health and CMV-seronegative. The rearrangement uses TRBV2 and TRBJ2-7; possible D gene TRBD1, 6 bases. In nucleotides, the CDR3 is TGTGCCAGCAGGACGATGACAGGGCAGTACTTC. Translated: CASRTMTGQYF.